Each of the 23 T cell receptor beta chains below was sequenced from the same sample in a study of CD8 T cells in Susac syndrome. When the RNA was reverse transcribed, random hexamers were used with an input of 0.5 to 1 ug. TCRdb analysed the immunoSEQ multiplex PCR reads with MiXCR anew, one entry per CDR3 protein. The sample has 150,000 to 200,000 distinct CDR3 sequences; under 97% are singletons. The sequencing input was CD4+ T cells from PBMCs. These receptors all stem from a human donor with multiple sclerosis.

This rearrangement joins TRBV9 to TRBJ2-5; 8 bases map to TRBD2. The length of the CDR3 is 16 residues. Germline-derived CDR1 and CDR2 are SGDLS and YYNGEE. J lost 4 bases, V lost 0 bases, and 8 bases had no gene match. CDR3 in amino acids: CASSVGGRGVGETQYF. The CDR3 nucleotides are TGTGCCAGCAGCGTAGGTGGGCGGGGGGTAGGAGAGACCCAGTACTTC.

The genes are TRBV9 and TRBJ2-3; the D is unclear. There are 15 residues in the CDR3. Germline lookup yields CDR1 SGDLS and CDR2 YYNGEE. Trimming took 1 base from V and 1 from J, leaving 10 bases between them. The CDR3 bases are TGTGCCAGCAGCGTAAATCCAGCCGGCACAGATACGCAGTATTTT. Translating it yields CASSVNPAGTDTQYF.

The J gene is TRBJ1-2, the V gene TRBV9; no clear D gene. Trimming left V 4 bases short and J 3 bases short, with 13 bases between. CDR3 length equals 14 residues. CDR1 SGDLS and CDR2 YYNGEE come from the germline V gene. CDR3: CASSIKEVDYGYTF. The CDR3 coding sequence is TGTGCCAGCAGCATCAAAGAGGTGGACTATGGCTACACCTTC.

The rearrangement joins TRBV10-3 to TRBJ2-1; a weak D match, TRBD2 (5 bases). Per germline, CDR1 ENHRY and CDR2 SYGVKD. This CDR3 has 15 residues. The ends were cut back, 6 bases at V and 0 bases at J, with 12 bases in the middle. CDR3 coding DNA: TGTGCCATCAGGTCTCTAACTAGCTCCTACAATGAGCAGTTCTTC. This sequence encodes CAIRSLTSSYNEQFF.

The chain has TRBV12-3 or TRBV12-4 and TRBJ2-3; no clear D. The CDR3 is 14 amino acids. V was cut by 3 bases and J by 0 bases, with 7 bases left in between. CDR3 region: CASSFSGSTDTQYF. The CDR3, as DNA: TGTGCCAGCAGTTTTTCTGGGAGCACAGATACGCAGTATTTT.

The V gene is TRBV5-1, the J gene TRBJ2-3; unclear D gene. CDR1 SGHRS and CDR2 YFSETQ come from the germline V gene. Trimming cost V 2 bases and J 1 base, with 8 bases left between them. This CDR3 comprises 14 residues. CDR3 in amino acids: CASSLQRGTDTQYF. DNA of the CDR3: TGCGCCAGCAGCTTACAACGGGGCACAGATACGCAGTATTTT.

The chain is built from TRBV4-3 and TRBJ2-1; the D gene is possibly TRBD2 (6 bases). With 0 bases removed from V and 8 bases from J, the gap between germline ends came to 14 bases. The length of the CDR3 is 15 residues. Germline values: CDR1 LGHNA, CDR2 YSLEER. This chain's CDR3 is CASSQDRLANYEQFF. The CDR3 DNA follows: TGCGCCAGCAGCCAAGATCGGCTAGCGAACTATGAGCAGTTCTTC.

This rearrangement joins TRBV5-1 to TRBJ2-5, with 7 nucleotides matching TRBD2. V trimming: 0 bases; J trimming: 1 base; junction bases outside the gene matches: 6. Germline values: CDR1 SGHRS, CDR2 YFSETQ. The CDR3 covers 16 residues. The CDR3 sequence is CASSLAQRGRQETQYF. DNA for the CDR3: TGCGCCAGCAGCTTGGCTCAGCGGGGACGCCAAGAGACCCAGTACTTC.

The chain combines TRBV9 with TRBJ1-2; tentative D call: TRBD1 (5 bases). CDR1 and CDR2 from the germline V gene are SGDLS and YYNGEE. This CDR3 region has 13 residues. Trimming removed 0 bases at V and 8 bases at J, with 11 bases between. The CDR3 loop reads CASSVVGDRGYTF. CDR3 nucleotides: TGTGCCAGCAGCGTAGTGGGGGACCGAGGCTACACCTTC.

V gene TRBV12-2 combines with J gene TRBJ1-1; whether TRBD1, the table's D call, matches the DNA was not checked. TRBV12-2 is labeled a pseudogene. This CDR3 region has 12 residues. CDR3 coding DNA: TGTGCAAGTCGTGGGGGGTACACTGAAGCTTTCTTT. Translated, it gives CASRGGYTEAFF.

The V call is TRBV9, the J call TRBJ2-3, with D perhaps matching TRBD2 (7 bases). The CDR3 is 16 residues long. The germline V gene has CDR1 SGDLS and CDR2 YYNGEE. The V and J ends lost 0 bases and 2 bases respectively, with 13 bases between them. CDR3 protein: CASSVVAGGLTDTQYF. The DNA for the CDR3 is TGTGCCAGCAGCGTAGTGGCCGGGGGGCTCACAGATACGCAGTATTTT.

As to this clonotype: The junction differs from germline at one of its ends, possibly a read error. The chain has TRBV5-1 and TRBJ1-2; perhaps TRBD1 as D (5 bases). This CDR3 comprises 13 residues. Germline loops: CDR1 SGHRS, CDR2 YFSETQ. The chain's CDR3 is CASSLEGTSLPGF. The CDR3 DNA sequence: TGCGCCAGCAGCTTGGAGGGGACCTCCCTCCCAGGCTTC.

The CDR3 DNA reads TGTGCCAGCCAAAGCGCAGGGGGCGATGAGCAGTTCTTC. Translating it yields CASQSAGGDEQFF. This sequence joins TRBV7-3 and TRBJ2-1, with 8 bases identical to TRBD1. The CDR3 spans 13 residues. V lost 8 bases and J lost 8; bases outside the gene matches: 8. The V gene's germline CDR1 is SGHTA and CDR2 FQGTGA.

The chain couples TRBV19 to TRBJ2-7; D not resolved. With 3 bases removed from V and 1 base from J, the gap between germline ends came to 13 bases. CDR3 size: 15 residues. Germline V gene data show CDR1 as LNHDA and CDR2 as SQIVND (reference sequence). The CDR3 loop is CASSMESGGSYEQYF. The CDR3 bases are TGTGCCAGTAGTATGGAGTCGGGTGGGTCCTACGAGCAGTACTTC.

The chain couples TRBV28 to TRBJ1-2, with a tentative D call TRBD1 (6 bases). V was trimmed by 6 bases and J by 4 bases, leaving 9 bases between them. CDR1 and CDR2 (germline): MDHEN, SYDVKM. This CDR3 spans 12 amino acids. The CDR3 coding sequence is TGTGCCAGCAGGACAGGAATCTATGGCTACACCTTC. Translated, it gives CASRTGIYGYTF.

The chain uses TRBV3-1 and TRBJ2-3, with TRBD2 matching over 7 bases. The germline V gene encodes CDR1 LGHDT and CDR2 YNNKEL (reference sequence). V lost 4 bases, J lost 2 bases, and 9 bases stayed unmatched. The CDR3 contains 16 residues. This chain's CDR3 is CASSPWGGVITDTQYF. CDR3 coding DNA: TGTGCCAGCAGCCCTTGGGGGGGGGTTATCACAGATACGCAGTATTTT.

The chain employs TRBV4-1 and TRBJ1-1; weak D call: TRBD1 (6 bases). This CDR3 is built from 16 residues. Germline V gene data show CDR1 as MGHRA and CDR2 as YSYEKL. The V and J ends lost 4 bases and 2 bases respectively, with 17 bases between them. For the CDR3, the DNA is TGCGCCAGCAGCCCCCACTACCAGGGGAGAAACACTGAAGCTTTCTTT. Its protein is CASSPHYQGRNTEAFF.

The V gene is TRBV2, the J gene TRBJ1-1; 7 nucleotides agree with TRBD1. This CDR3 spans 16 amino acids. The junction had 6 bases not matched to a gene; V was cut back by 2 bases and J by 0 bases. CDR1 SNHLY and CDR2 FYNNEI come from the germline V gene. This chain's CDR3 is CASSEWEGALNTEAFF. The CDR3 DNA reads TGTGCCAGCAGTGAATGGGAGGGGGCCTTGAACACTGAAGCTTTCTTT.

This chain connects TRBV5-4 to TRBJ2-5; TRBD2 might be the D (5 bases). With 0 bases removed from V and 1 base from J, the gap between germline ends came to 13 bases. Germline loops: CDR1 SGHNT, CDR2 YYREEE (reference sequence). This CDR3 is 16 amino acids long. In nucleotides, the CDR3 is TGTGCCAGCAGCTTGGAGCCGGGGAGATCCCAAGAGACCCAGTACTTC. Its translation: CASSLEPGRSQETQYF.

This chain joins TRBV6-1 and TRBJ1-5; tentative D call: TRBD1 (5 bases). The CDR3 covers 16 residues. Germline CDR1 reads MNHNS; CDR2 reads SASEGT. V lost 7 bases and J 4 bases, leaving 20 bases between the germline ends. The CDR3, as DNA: TGTGCCAGCACCAGACAGCATTTAGCAGAAAATCAGCCCCAGCATTTT. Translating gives CASTRQHLAENQPQHF.

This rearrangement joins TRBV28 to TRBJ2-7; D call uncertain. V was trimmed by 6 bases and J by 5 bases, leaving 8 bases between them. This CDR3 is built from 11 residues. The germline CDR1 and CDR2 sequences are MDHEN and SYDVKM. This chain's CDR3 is CASSRADEQYF. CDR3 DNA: TGTGCCAGCAGCCGGGCGGACGAGCAGTACTTC.

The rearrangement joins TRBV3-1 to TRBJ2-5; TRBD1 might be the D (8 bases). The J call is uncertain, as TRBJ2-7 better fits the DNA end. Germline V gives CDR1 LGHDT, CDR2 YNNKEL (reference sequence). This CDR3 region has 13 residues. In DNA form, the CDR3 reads TGTGCCAGCAGCCGCAACAGGGGGGGCGAGCAGTACTTC. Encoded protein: CASSRNRGGEQYF.

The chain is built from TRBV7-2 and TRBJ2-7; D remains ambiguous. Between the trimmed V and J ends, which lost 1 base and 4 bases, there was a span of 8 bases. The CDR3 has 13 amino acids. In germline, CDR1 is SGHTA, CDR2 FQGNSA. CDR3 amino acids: CASSLDTVYEQYF. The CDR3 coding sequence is TGTGCCAGCAGCTTAGATACAGTATACGAGCAGTACTTC.